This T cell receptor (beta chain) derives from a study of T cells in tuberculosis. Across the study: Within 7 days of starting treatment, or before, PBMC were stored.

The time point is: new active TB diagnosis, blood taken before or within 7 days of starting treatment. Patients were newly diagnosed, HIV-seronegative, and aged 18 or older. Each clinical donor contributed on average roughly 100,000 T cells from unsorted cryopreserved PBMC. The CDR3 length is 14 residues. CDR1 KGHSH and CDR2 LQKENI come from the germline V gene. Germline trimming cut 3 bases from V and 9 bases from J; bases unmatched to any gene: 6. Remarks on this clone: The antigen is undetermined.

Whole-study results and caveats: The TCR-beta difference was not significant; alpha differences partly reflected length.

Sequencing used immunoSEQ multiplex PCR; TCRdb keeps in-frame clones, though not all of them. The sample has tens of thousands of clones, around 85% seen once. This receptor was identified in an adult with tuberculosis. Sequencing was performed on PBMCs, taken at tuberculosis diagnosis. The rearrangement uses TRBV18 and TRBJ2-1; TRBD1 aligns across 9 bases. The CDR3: CASSPRQGDGEQFF. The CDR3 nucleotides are TGTGCCAGCTCACCGAGACAGGGGGATGGTGAGCAGTTCTTC.